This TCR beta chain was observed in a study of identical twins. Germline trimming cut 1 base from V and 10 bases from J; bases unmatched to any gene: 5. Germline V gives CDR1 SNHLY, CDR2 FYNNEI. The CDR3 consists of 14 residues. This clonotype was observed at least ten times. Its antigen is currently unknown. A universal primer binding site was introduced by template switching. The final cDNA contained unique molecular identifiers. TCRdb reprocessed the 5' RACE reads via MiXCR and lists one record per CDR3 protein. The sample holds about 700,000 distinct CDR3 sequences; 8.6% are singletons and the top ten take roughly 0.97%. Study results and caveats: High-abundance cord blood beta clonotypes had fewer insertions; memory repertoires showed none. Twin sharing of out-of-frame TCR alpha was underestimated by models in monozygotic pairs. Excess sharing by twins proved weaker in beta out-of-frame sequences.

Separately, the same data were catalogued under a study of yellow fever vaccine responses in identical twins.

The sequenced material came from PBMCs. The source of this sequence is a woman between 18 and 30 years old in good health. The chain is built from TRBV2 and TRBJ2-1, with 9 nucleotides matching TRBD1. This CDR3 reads CASSEGTGAIEQFF. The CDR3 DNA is TGTGCCAGCAGTGAAGGGACAGGGGCGATAGAGCAGTTCTTC.